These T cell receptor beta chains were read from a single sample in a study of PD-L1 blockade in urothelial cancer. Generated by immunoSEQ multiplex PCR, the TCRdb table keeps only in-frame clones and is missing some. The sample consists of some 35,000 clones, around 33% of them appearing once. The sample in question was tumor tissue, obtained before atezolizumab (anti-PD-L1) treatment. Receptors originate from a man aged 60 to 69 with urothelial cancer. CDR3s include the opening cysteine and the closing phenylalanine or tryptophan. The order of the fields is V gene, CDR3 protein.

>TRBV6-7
CASSYVGAGRETQYF
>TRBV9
CASSVALGTGNTIYF
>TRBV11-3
CASSPERAGNQPQHF
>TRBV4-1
CASSPSTRTSGGETQYF
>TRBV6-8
CASRAGTGTTRGYGYTF
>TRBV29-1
CSVGPPDDRGNSPLHF
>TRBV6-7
CASSPTLSTYEQYF
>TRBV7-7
CARSLSHGNYTEAFF
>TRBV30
CAWSLYNRDSQGYGYTF
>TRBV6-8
CASSSKMNTEAFF
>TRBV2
CASSEATGASTEAFF
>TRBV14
CASSQVFSGELFF
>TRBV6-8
CASSYSITGPYEQYF
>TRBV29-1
CSVPRGGNRYNEQFF
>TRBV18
CASSSRTSAQETQYF
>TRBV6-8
CATQSGQADTQYF
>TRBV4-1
CASSQDRWSDQPQHF
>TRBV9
CASSVVGSAETQYF
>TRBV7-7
CASSPPGAGGTEAFF
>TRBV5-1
CASSLEGVGNTDTQYF
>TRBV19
CASRPGPRTYGYTF
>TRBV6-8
CASSRDRGQNTEAFF
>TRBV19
CASNAPNLWGQPQHF
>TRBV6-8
CASRRTGGNEKLFF
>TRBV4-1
CASSLSRGSSYEQYF
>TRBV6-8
CATQRDRKNSPLHF
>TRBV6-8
CAISPGSDGNTIYF